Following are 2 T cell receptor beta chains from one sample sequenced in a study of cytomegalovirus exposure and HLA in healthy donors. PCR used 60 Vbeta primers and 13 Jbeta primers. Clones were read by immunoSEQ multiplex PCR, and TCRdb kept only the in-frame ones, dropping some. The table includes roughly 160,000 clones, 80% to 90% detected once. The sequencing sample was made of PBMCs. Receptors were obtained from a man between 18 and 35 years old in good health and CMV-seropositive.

The CDR3 DNA sequence: TGTGCCAGCAGTTCCCAGGGACTATATAATTCACCCCTCCACTTT. It yields the protein CASSSQGLYNSPLHF. This chain joins TRBV6-5 and TRBJ1-6; D perhaps matches TRBD1 (5 bases). This CDR3 has 15 amino acids. Trimming stripped 4 bases from V and 4 bases from J, with 11 bases between. Germline lookup yields CDR1 MNHEY and CDR2 SVGAGI.

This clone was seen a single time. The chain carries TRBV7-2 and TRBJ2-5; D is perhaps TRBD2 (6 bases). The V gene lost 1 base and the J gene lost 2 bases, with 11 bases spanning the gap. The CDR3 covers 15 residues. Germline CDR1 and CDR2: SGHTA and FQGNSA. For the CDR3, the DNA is TGTGCCAGCAGCTTAGTCTGGGACTCACAAGAGACCCAGTACTTC. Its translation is CASSLVWDSQETQYF. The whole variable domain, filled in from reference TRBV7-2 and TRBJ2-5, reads GAGVSQSPSNKVTEKGKDVELRCDPISGHTALYWYRQSLGQGLEFLIYFQGNSAPDKSGLPSDRFSAERTGGSVSTLTIQRTQQEDSAVYLCASSLVWDSQETQYFGPGTRLLVL.